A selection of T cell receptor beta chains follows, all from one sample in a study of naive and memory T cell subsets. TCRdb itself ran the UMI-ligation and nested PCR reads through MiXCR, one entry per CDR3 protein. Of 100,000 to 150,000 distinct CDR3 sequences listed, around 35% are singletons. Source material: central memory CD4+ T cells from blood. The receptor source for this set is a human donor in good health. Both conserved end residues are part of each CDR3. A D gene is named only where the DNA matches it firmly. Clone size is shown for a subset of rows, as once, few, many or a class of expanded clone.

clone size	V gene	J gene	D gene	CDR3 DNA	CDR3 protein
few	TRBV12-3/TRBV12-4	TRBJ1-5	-	TGTGCCAGCAGTTTTGGAGGGTTCAATCAGCCCCAGCATTTT	CASSFGGFNQPQHF
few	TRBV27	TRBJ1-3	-	TGTGCCAGCAGTTCCTATGCACAGGGATTCTCTGGAAACACCATATATTTT	CASSSYAQGFSGNTIYF
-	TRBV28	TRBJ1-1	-	TGTGCCACCCGGGGCGCCCCTGAAGCTTTCTTT	CATRGAPEAFF
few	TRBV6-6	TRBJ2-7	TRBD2	TGTGCCAGCAGTCCCCCCGGGGGGGTAGGCAGTTACGAGCAGTACTTC	CASSPPGGVGSYEQYF
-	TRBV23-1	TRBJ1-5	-	TGCGCCAGCAGTCAATCAAATAGCAATCAGCCCCAGCATTTT	CASSQSNSNQPQHF
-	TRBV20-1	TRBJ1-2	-	TGCAGTGCAACCCGCGAGGGGCGCAGCTATGGCTACACCTTC	CSATREGRSYGYTF
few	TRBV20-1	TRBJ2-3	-	TGCAGTGCCCGAAAACAGCGAGAAGGGACAGATACGCAGTATTTT	CSARKQREGTDTQYF
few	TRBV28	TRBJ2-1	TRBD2	TGTGCCAGCAGCGTCGGTGGGGCGGGAGGGTACAATGAGCAGTTCTTC	CASSVGGAGGYNEQFF
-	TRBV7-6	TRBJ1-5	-	TGTGCCAGCAGCCCGGATAGCAATCAGCCCCAGCATTTT	CASSPDSNQPQHF
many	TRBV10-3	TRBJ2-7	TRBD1	TGTGCCATCAGGCAGACAGGGGACTCCTACGAGCAGTACTTC	CAIRQTGDSYEQYF
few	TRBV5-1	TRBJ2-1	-	TGCGCCAGCAGCTGGGGGCGGGATTACAATGAGCAGTTCTTC	CASSWGRDYNEQFF
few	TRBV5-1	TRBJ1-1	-	TGCGCCAGCAGCTTGCCGGAAGGGTCTAGCACTGAAGCTTTCTTT	CASSLPEGSSTEAFF
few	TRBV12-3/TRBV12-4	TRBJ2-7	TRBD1	TGTGCCAGCAGCCTAGAAGGACAGGGGGCATACGAGCAGTACTTC	CASSLEGQGAYEQYF
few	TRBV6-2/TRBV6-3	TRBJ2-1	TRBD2	TGTGCCAGCAGTTACTCCCCTAGCGGGAGGATGTCATACAATGAGCAGTTCTTC	CASSYSPSGRMSYNEQFF
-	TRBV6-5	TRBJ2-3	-	TGTGCCAGCAAGAGGGCAGATACGCAGTATTTT	CASKRADTQYF
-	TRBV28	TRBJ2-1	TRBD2	TGTGCCAGCAGTCTGGCGGGAGGGTTAAAGGATGAGCAGTTCTTC	CASSLAGGLKDEQFF
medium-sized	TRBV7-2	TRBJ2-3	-	TGTGCCAGCACCTACACAGATACGCAGTATTTT	CASTYTDTQYF
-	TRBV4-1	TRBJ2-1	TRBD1	TGCGCCAGCAGCCATGACAGGGGACCCTACAATGAGCAGTTCTTC	CASSHDRGPYNEQFF
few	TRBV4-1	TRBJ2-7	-	TGCGCCAGCAGCCAAGATGAGTGGCAGGGGGGCTCCTACGAGCAGTACTTC	CASSQDEWQGGSYEQYF
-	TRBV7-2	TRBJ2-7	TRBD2	TGTGCCAGCAGCTTAACTAGCGGGATGAACTACGAGCAGTACTTC	CASSLTSGMNYEQYF
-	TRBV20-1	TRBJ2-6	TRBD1	TGCAGTGCTAGCGATGCCCCAGACAGGGCACGAGTCTCTGGGGCCAACGTCCTGACTTTC	CSASDAPDRARVSGANVLTF
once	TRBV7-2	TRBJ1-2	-	TGTGCCAGCAGCCCTCGAATTAAGACAGAGACCTATGGCTACACCTTC	CASSPRIKTETYGYTF
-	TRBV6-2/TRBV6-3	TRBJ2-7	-	TGTGCCAGCTTCCTGCCGGGCTCCTACGAGCAGTACTTC	CASFLPGSYEQYF
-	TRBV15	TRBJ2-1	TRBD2	TGTGCCACCAGCAGAGACACGGGGGGGAGGGTCTACAATGAGCAGTTCTTC	CATSRDTGGRVYNEQFF
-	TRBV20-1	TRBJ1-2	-	TGCAGTGCTGCAGCAGACAGAGTATATGGCTACACCTTC	CSAAADRVYGYTF
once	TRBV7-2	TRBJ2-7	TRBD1	TGTGCCAGCAGCTTCATGGGCAGGGGGTACGAGCAGTACTTC	CASSFMGRGYEQYF
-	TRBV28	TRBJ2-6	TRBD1	TGTGCCAGCTCGGGACAGGTCCCCTCTGGGGCCAACGTCCTGACTTTC	CASSGQVPSGANVLTF
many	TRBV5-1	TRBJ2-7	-	TGCGCCAGCAGCTTGGCGGACAGCCCCTCCTACGAGCAGTACTTC	CASSLADSPSYEQYF